This is a list of T cell receptor beta chains from one sample in a study of cytomegalovirus exposure and HLA in healthy donors. Sequencing used immunoSEQ multiplex PCR; TCRdb keeps in-frame clones, though not all of them. The sample contains 80,000 or so clones, approximately 60% of which appear only once. Material for sequencing was PBMCs. The receptors were gathered from a male donor in good health and CMV-seropositive. The CDR3 runs from the conserved cysteine through the conserved F or W. Fields, in order: V gene, clone size, D gene, J gene, CDR3 protein, CDR3 DNA. A D gene is named only where the DNA matches it firmly. Size is omitted from some rows. Given values are once, few, many or a class for expanded clones.

TRBV11-3,.,.,TRBJ2-1,CASSPRVGLRAGNEQFF,TGTGCCAGCAGCCCGCGGGTGGGACTGAGGGCGGGCAATGAGCAGTTCTTC
TRBV5-1,.,.,TRBJ2-7,CASSFQQGPSNEQYF,TGCGCCAGCAGCTTTCAACAGGGACCCTCAAACGAGCAGTACTTC
TRBV27,.,.,TRBJ1-5,CASSHGGPQHF,TGTGCCAGCAGCCACGGGGGGCCCCAGCATTTT
TRBV6-5,.,.,TRBJ1-1,CASSYSRGLPEAFF,TGTGCCAGCAGTTACTCGAGAGGGCTGCCTGAAGCTTTCTTT
TRBV6-5,.,.,TRBJ2-7,CASSYRTDRYEQYF,TGTGCCAGCAGTTACCGGACAGATCGATACGAGCAGTACTTC
TRBV11-2,.,.,TRBJ2-7,CASSLDGGSPPTYEQYF,TGTGCCAGCAGCTTAGATGGGGGGTCGCCCCCGACCTACGAGCAGTACTTC
TRBV5-4,.,TRBD2,TRBJ2-5,CASSTLAGGGGETQYF,TGTGCCAGCAGCACCCTAGCGGGAGGGGGCGGTGAGACCCAGTACTTC
TRBV28,.,TRBD1,TRBJ1-6,CASRQGALVYNSPLHF,TGTGCCAGCAGACAGGGGGCGCTTGTTTATAATTCACCCCTCCACTTT
TRBV19,few,TRBD2,TRBJ2-7,CASSRDYFGSREQYF,TGTGCCAGTAGCAGGGACTATTTCGGGAGCAGGGAGCAGTACTTC
TRBV5-1,few,TRBD1,TRBJ2-4,CASTKDRDSKNIQYF,TGCGCCAGCACCAAGGACAGGGATAGCAAAAACATTCAGTACTTC
TRBV5-6,.,.,TRBJ1-2,CASSVSQGRGPSTF,TGTGCCAGCAGCGTGTCACAGGGTAGGGGCCCTTCCACCTTC
TRBV4-1,.,.,TRBJ1-2,CASSQAQVGGYTF,TGCGCCAGCAGCCAAGCCCAGGTGGGTGGCTACACCTTC
TRBV5-4,few,TRBD1,TRBJ1-4,CASSRGRDRGTEKLFF,TGTGCCAGCAGCCGAGGCAGGGACAGGGGGACTGAAAAACTGTTTTTT
TRBV28,.,.,TRBJ1-3,CASRSETIYF,TGTGCCAGCAGGTCAGAAACCATATATTTT
TRBV10-1,few,.,TRBJ2-7,CASRGDTLGGQYF,TGCGCCAGCAGGGGGGACACGCTTGGGGGGCAGTACTTC
TRBV4-3,many,TRBD2,TRBJ2-3,CASSQGGGSVQDTQYF,TGCGCCAGCAGCCAAGGGGGCGGGAGCGTTCAGGATACGCAGTATTTT
TRBV29-1,.,TRBD1,TRBJ2-2,CSVRGTVQHGGELFF,TGCAGCGTCCGAGGGACAGTCCAGCACGGCGGGGAGCTGTTTTTT
TRBV7-6,few,TRBD2,TRBJ2-5,CASSLERAGMAETQYF,TGTGCCAGCAGCTTAGAGAGAGCGGGGATGGCAGAGACCCAGTACTTC
TRBV6-5,.,TRBD2,TRBJ2-2,CASGGTSGVGGELFF,TGTGCCAGCGGAGGGACTAGCGGGGTTGGCGGGGAGCTGTTTTTT
TRBV28,few,.,TRBJ1-5,CVLGGRNQPQHF,TGTGTCCTGGGAGGGAGAAATCAGCCCCAGCATTTT
TRBV6-5,.,TRBD2,TRBJ2-1,CASSFAGTSGTNEQFF,TGTGCCAGCAGTTTCGCCGGGACTAGCGGGACAAATGAGCAGTTCTTC
TRBV6-5,once,TRBD2,TRBJ2-1,CASKAGGYNEQFF,TGTGCCAGCAAAGCGGGAGGCTACAATGAGCAGTTCTTC
TRBV7-9,.,.,TRBJ1-6,CASSLGEGYSPLHF,TGTGCCAGCAGCTTAGGGGAGGGGTATTCACCCCTCCACTTT
TRBV7-3,few,TRBD2,TRBJ2-6,CASSFSGRAFGSGANVLTF,TGTGCCAGCAGCTTTAGCGGGAGGGCCTTTGGCTCTGGGGCCAACGTCCTGACTTTC
TRBV6-1,.,.,TRBJ1-2,CASSERGGYTF,TGTGCCAGCAGTGAAAGAGGGGGCTACACCTTC
TRBV7-2,.,TRBD2,TRBJ2-7,CASSFTIVGLASSYEQYF,TGTGCCAGCAGCTTCACTATCGTTGGACTAGCCAGCTCCTACGAGCAGTACTTC
TRBV14,.,TRBD1,TRBJ2-7,CASSLPGQPTEQYF,TGTGCCAGCAGCCTCCCGGGACAGCCTACGGAGCAGTACTTC
TRBV27,.,TRBD2,TRBJ2-7,CASSLTSGRAFRWEQYF,TGTGCCAGCAGTTTGACTAGCGGGAGGGCCTTTAGGTGGGAGCAGTACTTC
TRBV29-1,.,.,TRBJ1-5,CSVKEKGRDQPQHF,TGCAGCGTTAAAGAAAAGGGGAGGGATCAGCCCCAGCATTTT
TRBV7-2,.,.,TRBJ2-1,CASSLSAVEQFF,TGTGCCAGCAGCTTAAGTGCGGTTGAGCAGTTCTTC
TRBV2,.,TRBD2,TRBJ2-7,CASRVAGMGEQYF,TGTGCCAGCAGGGTAGCGGGAATGGGGGAGCAGTACTTC
TRBV5-5,few,TRBD1,TRBJ1-3,CASSVEDRSGNTIYF,TGTGCCAGCAGCGTGGAGGACAGGTCTGGAAACACCATATATTTT
TRBV28,once,.,TRBJ1-5,CASSLFGQPQHF,TGTGCCAGCAGTTTGTTTGGCCAGCCCCAGCATTTT
TRBV2,.,.,TRBJ1-2,CASSETQDGYTF,TGTGCCAGCAGTGAAACACAAGATGGCTACACCTTC
TRBV15,.,.,TRBJ2-7,CATSRAARMAGTYEQYF,TGTGCCACCAGCAGAGCAGCTCGTATGGCGGGCACCTACGAGCAGTACTTC
TRBV25-1,.,.,TRBJ2-5,CASSTQETQYF,TGTGCCAGCAGTACACAAGAGACCCAGTACTTC
TRBV27,.,.,TRBJ2-1,CASSRTAYNEQFF,TGTGCCAGCAGCCGGACAGCCTACAATGAGCAGTTCTTC
TRBV11-1,.,TRBD2,TRBJ2-1,CASSLIAGGYNEQFF,TGTGCCAGCAGCTTAATAGCGGGAGGGTACAATGAGCAGTTCTTC
TRBV19,.,.,TRBJ1-5,CASSIAGSGQPQHF,TGTGCCAGTAGTATCGCGGGGAGCGGACAGCCCCAGCATTTT
TRBV30,few,.,TRBJ2-3,CAWSRGGSTDTQYF,TGTGCCTGGAGTAGGGGGGGCAGCACAGATACGCAGTATTTT
TRBV7-9,.,TRBD1,TRBJ2-7,CASSPPGQPYEQYF,TGTGCCAGCAGCCCCCCGGGACAGCCCTACGAGCAGTACTTC
TRBV28,.,.,TRBJ2-4,CASRTSGVGRNIQYF,TGTGCCAGCAGGACCTCAGGGGTAGGTCGGAACATTCAGTACTTC
TRBV7-2,.,TRBD2,TRBJ2-1,CASSRTPGLVSNEQFF,TGTGCCAGCAGCCGAACCCCCGGACTAGTCTCCAATGAGCAGTTCTTC
TRBV27,.,.,TRBJ1-5,CASSSVNQPQHF,TGTGCCAGCAGTTCGGTTAATCAGCCCCAGCATTTT
TRBV5-1,.,TRBD2,TRBJ2-7,CASRAGLAGRYEQYF,TGCGCCAGCAGGGCCGGACTAGCGGGACGCTACGAGCAGTACTTC